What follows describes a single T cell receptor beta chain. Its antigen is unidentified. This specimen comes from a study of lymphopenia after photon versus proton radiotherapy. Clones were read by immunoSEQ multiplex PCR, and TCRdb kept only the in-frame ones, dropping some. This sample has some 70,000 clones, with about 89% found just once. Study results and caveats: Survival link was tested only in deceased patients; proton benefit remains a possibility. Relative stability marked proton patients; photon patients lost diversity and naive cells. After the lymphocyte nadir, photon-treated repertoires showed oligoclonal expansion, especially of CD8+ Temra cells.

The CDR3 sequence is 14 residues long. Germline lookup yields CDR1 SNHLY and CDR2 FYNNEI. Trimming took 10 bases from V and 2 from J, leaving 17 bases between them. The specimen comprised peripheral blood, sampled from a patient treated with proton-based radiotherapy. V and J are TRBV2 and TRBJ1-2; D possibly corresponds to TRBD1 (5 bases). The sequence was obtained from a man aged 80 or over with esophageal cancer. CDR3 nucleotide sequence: TGTGCCACCCGCCCCCGGGACGGCAACTATGGCTACACCTTC. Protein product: CATRPRDGNYGYTF.